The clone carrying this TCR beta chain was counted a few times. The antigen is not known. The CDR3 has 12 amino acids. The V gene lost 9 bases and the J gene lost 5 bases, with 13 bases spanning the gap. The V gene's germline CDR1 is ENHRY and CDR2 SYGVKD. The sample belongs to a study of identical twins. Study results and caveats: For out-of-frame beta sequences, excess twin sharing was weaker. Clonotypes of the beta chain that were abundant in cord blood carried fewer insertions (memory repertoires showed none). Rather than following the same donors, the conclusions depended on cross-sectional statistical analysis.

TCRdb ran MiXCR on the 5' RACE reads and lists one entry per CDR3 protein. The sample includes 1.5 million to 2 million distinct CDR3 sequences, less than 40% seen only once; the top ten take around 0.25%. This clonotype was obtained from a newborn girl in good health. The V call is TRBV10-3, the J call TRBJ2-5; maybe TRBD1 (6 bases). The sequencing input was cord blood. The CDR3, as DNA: TGTGCCATGAGGGACAACGGGGAGACCCAGTACTTC. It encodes CAMRDNGETQYF.